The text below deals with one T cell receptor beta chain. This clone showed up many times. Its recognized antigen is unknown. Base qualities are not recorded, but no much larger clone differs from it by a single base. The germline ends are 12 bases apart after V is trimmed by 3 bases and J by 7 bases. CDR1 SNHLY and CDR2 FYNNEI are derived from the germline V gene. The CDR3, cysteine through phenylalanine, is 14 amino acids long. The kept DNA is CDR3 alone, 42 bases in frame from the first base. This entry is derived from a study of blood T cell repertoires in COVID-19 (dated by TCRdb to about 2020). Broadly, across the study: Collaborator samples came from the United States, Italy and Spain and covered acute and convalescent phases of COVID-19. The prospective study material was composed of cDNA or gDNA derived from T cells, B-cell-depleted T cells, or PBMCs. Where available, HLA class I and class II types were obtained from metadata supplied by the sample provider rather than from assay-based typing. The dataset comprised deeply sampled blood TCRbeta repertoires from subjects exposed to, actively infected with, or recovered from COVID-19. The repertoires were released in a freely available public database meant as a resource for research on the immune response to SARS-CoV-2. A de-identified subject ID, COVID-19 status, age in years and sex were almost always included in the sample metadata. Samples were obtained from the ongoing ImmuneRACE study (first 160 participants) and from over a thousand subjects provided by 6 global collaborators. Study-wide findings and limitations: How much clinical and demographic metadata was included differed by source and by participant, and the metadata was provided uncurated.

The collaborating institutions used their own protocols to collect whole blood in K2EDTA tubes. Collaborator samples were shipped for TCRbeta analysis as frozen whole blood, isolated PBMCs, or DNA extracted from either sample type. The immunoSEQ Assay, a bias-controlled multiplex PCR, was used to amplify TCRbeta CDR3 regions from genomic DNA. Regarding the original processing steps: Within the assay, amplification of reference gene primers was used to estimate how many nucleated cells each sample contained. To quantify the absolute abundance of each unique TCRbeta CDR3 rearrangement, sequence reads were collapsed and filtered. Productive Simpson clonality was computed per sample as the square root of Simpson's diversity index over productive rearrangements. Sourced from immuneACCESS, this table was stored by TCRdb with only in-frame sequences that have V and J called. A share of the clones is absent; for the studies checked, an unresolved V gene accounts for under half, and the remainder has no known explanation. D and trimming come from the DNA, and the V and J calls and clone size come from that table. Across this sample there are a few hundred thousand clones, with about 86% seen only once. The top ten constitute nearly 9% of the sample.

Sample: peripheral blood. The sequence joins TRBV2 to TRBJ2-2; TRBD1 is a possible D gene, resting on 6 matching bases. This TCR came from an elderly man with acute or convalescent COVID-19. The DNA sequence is TGTGCCAGCAGTGAGGGCCAGGGGTACGGGGAGCTGTTTTTT. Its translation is CASSEGQGYGELFF.